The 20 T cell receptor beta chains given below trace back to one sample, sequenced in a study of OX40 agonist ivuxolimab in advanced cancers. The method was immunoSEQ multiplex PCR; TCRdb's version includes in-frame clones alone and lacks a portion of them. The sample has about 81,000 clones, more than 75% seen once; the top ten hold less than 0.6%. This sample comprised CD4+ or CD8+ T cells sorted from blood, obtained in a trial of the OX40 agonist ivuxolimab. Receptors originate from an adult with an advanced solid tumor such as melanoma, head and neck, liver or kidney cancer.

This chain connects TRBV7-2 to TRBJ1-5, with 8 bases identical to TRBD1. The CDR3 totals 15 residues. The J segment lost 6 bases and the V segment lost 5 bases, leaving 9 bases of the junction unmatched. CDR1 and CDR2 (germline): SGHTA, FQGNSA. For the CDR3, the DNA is TGTGCCAGCAGCCCGAGACGGACAGGGACTCAGCCCCAGCATTTT. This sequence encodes CASSPRRTGTQPQHF.

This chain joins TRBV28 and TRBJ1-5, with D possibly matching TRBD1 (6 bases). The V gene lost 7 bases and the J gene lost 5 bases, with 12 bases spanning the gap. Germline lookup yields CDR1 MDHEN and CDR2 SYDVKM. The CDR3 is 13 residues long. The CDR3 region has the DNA TGTGCCAGCACTCTCCACAGGGATCAGCCCCAGCATTTT. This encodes CASTLHRDQPQHF.

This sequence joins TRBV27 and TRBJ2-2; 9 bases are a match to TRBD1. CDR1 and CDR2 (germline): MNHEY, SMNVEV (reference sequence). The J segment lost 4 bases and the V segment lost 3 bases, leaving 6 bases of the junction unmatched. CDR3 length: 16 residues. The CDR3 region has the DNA TGTGCCAGCAGTTTGAAGACAGGGGGAGCCACCGGGGAGCTGTTTTTT. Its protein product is CASSLKTGGATGELFF.

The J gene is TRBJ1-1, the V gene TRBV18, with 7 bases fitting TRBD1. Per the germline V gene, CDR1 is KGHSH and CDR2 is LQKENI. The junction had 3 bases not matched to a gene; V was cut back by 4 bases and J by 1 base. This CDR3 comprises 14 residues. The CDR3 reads CASSLGTANTEAFF. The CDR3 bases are TGTGCCAGCTCACTCGGGACAGCGAACACTGAAGCTTTCTTT.

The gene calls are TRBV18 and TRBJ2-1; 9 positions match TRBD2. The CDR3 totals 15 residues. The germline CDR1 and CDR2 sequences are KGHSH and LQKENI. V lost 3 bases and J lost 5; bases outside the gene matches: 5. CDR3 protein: CASSPASGVNNEQFF. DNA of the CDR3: TGTGCCAGCTCACCTGCTAGCGGGGTAAACAATGAGCAGTTCTTC.

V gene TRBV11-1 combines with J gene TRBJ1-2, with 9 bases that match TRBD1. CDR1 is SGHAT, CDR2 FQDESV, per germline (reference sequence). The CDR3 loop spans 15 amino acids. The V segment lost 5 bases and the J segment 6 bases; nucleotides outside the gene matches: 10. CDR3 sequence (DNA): TGTGCCAGCAGCCCTTCACAGGGGGCTCGAGATGGCTACACCTTC. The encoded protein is CASSPSQGARDGYTF. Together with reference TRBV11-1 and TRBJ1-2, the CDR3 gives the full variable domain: EAEVAQSPRYKITEKSQAVAFWCDPISGHATLYWYRQILGQGPELLVQFQDESVVDDSQLPKDRFSAERLKGVDSTLKIQPAELGDSAMYLCASSPSQGARDGYTFGSGTRLTVV.

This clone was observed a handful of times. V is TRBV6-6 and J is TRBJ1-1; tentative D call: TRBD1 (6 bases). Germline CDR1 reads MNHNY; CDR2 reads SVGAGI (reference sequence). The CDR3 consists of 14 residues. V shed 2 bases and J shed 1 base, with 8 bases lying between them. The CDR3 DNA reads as TGTGCCAGCAGTTACGGGACACCGAACACTGAAGCTTTCTTT. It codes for CASSYGTPNTEAFF.

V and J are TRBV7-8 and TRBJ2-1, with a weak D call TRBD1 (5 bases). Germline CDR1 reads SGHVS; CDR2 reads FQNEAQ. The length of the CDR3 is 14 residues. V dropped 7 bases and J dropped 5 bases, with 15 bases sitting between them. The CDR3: CASTIDSSHNEQFF. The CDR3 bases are TGTGCCAGCACCATAGACAGCTCACACAATGAGCAGTTCTTC.

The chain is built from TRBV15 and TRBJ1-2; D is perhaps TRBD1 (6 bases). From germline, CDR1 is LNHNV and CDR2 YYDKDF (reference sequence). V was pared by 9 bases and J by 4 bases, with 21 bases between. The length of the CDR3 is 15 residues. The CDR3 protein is CATRREAGAFYGYTF. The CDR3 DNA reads TGTGCCACGCGGAGAGAGGCGGGGGCGTTCTATGGCTACACCTTC. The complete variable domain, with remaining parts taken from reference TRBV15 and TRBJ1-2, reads DAMVIQNPRYQVTQFGKPVTLSCSQTLNHNVMYWYQQKSSQAPKLLFHYYDKDFNNEADTPDNFQSRRPNTSFCFLDIRSPGLGDTAMYLCATRREAGAFYGYTFGSGTRLTVV.

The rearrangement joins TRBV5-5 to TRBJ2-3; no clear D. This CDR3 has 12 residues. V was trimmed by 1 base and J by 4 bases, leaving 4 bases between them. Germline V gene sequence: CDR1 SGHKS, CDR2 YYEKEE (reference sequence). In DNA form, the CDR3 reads TGTGCCAGCAGCTTGCTTCCAGATACGCAGTATTTT. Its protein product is CASSLLPDTQYF.

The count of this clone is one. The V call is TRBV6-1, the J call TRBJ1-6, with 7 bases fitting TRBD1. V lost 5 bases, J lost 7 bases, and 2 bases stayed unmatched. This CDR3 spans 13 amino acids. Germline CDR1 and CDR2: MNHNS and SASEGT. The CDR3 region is CASSPTGNSPLHF. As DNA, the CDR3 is TGTGCCAGCAGTCCGACAGGGAATTCACCCCTCCACTTT.

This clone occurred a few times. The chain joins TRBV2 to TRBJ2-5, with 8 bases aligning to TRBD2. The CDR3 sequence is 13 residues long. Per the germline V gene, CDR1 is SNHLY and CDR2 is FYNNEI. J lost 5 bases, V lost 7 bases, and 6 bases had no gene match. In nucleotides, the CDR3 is TGTGCCAGCACGGGGGGGAGGTCGGAGACCCAGTACTTC. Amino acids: CASTGGRSETQYF.

As DNA, the CDR3 is TGTGCCACCAGCAGAGATCGGGCCAGCTACGAGCAGTACTTC. Translated: CATSRDRASYEQYF. The chain is built from TRBV15 and TRBJ2-7; the D is unclear. Germline-derived CDR1 and CDR2 are LNHNV and YYDKDF (reference sequence). Between the trimmed V and J ends, which lost 0 bases and 3 bases, there was a span of 9 bases. This CDR3 has 14 residues.

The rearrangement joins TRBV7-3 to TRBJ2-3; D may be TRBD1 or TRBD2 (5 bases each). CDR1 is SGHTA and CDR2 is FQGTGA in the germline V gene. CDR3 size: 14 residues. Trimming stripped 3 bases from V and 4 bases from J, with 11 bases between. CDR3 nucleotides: TGTGCCAGCAGCTTGGGACGTCATGCAGATACGCAGTATTTT. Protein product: CASSLGRHADTQYF.

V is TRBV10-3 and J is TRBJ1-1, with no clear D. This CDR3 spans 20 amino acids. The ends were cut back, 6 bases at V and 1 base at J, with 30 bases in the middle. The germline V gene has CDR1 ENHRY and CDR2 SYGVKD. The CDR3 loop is CAIREKAAYLSPSPNTEAFF. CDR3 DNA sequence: TGTGCCATCAGAGAGAAGGCGGCGTACCTGAGTCCCTCACCGAACACTGAAGCTTTCTTT.

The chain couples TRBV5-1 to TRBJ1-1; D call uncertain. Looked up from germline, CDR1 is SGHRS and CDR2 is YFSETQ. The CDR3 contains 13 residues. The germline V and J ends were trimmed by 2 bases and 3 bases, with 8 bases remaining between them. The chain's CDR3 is CASSLGRDTEAFF. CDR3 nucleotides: TGCGCCAGCAGCTTAGGGAGGGACACTGAAGCTTTCTTT.

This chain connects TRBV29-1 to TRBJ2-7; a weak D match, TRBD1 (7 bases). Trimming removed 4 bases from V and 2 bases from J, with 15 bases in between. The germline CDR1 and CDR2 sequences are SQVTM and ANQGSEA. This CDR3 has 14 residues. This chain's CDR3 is CSVGRGDRAYEQYF. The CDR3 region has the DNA TGCAGCGTTGGGAGGGGAGACAGGGCCTACGAGCAGTACTTC.

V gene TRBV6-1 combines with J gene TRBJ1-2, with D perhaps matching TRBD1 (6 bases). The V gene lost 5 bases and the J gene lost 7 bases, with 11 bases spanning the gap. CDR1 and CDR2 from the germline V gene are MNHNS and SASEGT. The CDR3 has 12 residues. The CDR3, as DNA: TGTGCCAGCAGTCTACAGGGAATTGGCTACACCTTC. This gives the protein CASSLQGIGYTF.

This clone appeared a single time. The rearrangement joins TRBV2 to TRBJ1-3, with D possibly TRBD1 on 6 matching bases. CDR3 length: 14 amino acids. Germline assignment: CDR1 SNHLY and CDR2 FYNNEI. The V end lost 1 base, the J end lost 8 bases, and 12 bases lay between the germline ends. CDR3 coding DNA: TGTGCCAGCAGTGAAGGAGCAGGGGAGGACACCATATATTTT. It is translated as CASSEGAGEDTIYF.

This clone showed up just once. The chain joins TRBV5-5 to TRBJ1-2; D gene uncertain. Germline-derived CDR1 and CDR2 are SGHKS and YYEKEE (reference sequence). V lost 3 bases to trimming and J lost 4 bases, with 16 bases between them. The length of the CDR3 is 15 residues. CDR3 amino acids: CASSSLQGLPYGYTF. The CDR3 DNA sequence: TGTGCCAGCAGCTCTCTACAAGGCCTCCCCTATGGCTACACCTTC.